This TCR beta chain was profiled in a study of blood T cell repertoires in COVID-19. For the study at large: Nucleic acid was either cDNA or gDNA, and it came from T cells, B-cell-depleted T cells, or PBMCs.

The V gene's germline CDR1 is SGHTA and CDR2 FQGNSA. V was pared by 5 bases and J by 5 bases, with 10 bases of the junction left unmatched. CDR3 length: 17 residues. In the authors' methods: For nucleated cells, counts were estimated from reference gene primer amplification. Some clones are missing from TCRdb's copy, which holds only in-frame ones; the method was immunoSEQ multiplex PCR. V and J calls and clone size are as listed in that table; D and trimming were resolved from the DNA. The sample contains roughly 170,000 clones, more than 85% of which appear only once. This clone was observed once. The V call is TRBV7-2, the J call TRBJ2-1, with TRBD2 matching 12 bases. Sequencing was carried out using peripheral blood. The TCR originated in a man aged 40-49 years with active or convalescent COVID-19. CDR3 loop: CASSLLFRTSGNNEQFF. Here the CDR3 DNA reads TGTGCCAGCAGCCTACTATTTCGGACTAGCGGGAACAATGAGCAGTTCTTC.